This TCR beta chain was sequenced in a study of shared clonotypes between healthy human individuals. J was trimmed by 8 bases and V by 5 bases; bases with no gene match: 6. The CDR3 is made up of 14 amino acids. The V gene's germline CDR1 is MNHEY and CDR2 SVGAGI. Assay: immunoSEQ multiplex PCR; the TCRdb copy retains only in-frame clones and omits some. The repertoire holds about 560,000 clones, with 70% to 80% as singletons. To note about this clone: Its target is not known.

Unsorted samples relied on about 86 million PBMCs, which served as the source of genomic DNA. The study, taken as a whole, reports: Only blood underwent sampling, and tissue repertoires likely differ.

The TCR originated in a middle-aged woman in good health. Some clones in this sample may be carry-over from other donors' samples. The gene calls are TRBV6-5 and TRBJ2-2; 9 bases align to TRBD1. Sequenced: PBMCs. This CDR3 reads CASSRDRVGGELFF. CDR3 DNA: TGTGCCAGCAGTAGGGACAGGGTTGGTGGGGAGCTGTTTTTT.